The clone carrying this T cell receptor (beta chain) has at least ten counts. Around 10 ml fresh peripheral blood yielded the PBMCs. This sample was included in a study of T cells in Graves' hyperthyroidism and ophthalmopathy. RNA transcripts provided the source from which TCR beta CDR3 regions were amplified. When the TCR CDR3 underwent first-round RT-PCR, the HTBI primer set was used. TCRdb reprocessed the multiplex PCR reads with MiXCR, giving one entry per CDR3 protein. Of about 560,000 distinct CDR3 sequences detected, approximately 15% appear once; the ten largest clones hold 18%. Sequencing was carried out using blood. This TCR was recovered from a woman under 30 with Graves' hyperthyroidism.

The CDR3 DNA follows: TGTGCCAGCAACCGACAGGATTCCTACGAGCAGTACTTC. It yields the protein CASNRQDSYEQYF. This sequence joins TRBV2 and TRBJ2-7; D is possibly TRBD1 (6 bases). This CDR3 is 13 amino acids long. Germline V CDR1 and CDR2: SNHLY, FYNNEI. The germline V and J ends were trimmed by 7 bases and 1 base, with 11 bases remaining between them.